This T cell receptor beta chain is drawn from a study of blood T cell repertoires in COVID-19. Turning to the study itself: Specimens from acute and convalescent COVID-19 originated in the United States, Italy and Spain. The analysed material was cDNA or gDNA that came from T cells, B-cell-depleted T cells, or PBMCs.

How the authors handled the data: Amplification from reference gene primers served as the basis for estimated nucleated cell counts. TCRdb keeps only in-frame clones here, not all; method: immunoSEQ multiplex PCR. V and J calls and clone size follow that table, whereas D and trimming were derived from the DNA. The data show 150,000 to 180,000 clones, with 75% to 90% seen just once and just over 0.55% held by the top ten. Sequenced input: peripheral blood. The receptor's source is a man between 60 and 75 years old with acute or convalescent COVID-19.

The CDR3 region is CASSVAAGLAGELFF. In nucleotides, the CDR3 is TGTGCCAGCAGCGTAGCTGCAGGTCTGGCCGGGGAGCTGTTTTTT. The genes are TRBV9 and TRBJ2-2; the D is unclear. V was trimmed by 0 bases and J by 6 bases, leaving 12 bases between them. The germline V gene encodes CDR1 SGDLS and CDR2 YYNGEE. This CDR3 spans 15 amino acids.